This T cell receptor beta chain was captured by sequencing in a study of cytotoxic CD8 clonotypes in ibrutinib-treated CLL. The assay was immunoSEQ multiplex PCR, and TCRdb's table has in-frame clones only and misses some. The sample yields 150,000 to 200,000 clones, approximately 91% seen once. The TCR was taken from a human donor with chronic lymphocytic leukemia. The sequencing used PBMCs, collected at disease progression, from a patient treated with ibrutinib.

The CDR3, as DNA: TGTGCCTGGAGTGTATGGCAGAACACTGAAGCTTTCTTT. Protein product: CAWSVWQNTEAFF. The J gene is TRBJ1-1, the V gene TRBV30; D gene ambiguous. CDR3 length: 13 amino acids. Germline loops: CDR1 GTSNPN, CDR2 SVGIG (reference sequence). V was cut by 0 bases and J by 1 base, with 6 bases left in between.